This T cell receptor (beta chain) was found in a study of T cells after yellow fever vaccination. In its sample, this clonotype was seen many times. Antigen specificity is unknown. Germline CDR1 is MNHEY and CDR2 is SVGAGI. This CDR3 is 15 amino acids long. J was trimmed by 3 bases and V by 7 bases; bases with no gene match: 6. The study, taken as a whole, reports: Post-booster repertoires again held most primary-vaccination clones (around 95% CD4, just under 90% CD8).

From the 5' RACE reads, TCRdb called clonotypes with MiXCR, one entry per CDR3 protein. The sample holds approximately 120,000 distinct CDR3 sequences, 7.4% seen once. The sample in question was CD4+ T cells sorted from PBMCs, obtained more than 8 days after the first yellow fever vaccination. This TCR came from a man younger than 35 who received the YFV17D yellow fever vaccine. The chain has TRBV6-5 and TRBJ2-6; TRBD1 matches 7 bases. The CDR3 coding sequence is TGTGCCAGCACCAGACAGGGTTTTGGGGCCAACGTCCTGACTTTC. It specifies CASTRQGFGANVLTF.